This TCR beta chain was retrieved from a study of blood T cell repertoires in COVID-19. Trimming took off 8 bases at V and 3 bases at J, with 16 bases between the two ends. The CDR3 has 14 residues. CDR1 SEHNR and CDR2 FQNEAQ come from the germline V gene (reference sequence). Some clones are missing from TCRdb's copy, which holds only in-frame ones; the method was immunoSEQ multiplex PCR. The repertoire consists of over 150,000 clones, with about 85% occurring once and the leading ten covering 2% to 2.5%. The chain links TRBV7-9 to TRBJ2-5, with D maybe TRBD1 (5 bases). Input material: PBMCs or T cells enriched from blood (not recorded which). This receptor was identified in a woman aged 30 to 39 who had recovered from COVID-19. In DNA form, the CDR3 reads TGTGCCAGCCGTAGGGCCAGGGTCGAAGAGACCCAGTACTTC. Its translation: CASRRARVEETQYF.